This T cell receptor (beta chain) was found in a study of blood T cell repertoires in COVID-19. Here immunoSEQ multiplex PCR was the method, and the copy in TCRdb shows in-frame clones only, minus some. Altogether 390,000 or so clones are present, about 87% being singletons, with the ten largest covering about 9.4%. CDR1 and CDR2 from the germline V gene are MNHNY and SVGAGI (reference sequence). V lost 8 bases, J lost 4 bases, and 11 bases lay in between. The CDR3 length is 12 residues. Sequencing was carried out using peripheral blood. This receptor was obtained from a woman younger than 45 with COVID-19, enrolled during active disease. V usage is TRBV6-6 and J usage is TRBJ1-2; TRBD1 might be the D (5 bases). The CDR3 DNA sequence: TGTGCCAGCTGTCCAGGGCCCTATGGCTACACCTTC. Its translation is CASCPGPYGYTF.